Reported below is one T cell receptor (beta chain). Its cognate antigen is unknown. The sample comes from a study of cytomegalovirus exposure and HLA in healthy donors. Overall study results and limits: CMV serostatus was the only immune exposure information that was available. It was taken for granted in presence/absence analyses that sequencing depth across donors was roughly uniform.

The CDR3 runs to 15 residues. Unmatched junction bases numbered 2, after V lost 1 base and J lost 3 bases. Germline CDR1 SGHNT, CDR2 YENEEA. PCR primers comprised 60 Vbeta and 13 Jbeta primers. The method was immunoSEQ multiplex PCR; TCRdb's version includes in-frame clones alone and lacks a portion of them. The table has about 100,000 clones, 63% seen once. Sequenced material: PBMCs. This chain links TRBV11-3 with TRBJ2-5, with 10 bases that match TRBD2. The receptor comes from a human donor in good health. CDR3: CASSLGTSGEETQYF. DNA for the CDR3: TGTGCCAGCAGCTTAGGTACTAGCGGGGAAGAGACCCAGTACTTC.